This TCR beta chain emerged from a study of T cells after yellow fever vaccination. TCRdb recomputed calls from the 5' RACE reads with MiXCR, one row per CDR3 protein. The table has 200,000 to 300,000 distinct CDR3 sequences, less than 8.5% seen once. This CDR3 has 13 amino acids. CDR1 is SGHTA and CDR2 is FQGNSA in the germline V gene. The germline V and J ends were trimmed by 3 bases and 7 bases, with 13 bases remaining between them. The sample consisted of CD4+ T cells sorted from PBMCs, taken 15 days after the yellow fever booster vaccination. The receptor comes from a man aged 30-40 years who received the YFV17D yellow fever vaccine. V is TRBV7-2 and J is TRBJ2-7; D perhaps matches TRBD1 (5 bases). The CDR3 loop reads CASSFSQGWEQYF. The CDR3 DNA is TGTGCCAGCAGCTTTTCGCAGGGTTGGGAGCAGTACTTC.